Shown below are 17 T cell receptor beta chains from a single sample sequenced in a study of regulatory T cells in long-lasting Graves disease. As for time point: newly diagnosed GD, antithyroid drugs for less than 3 months. The TCR library was made from RNA extracted from PBMCs. Relying on iRepertoire HTBI primers and Arm-PCR of CDR3 regions, the team built TCR beta libraries. TCRdb itself ran the multiplex PCR reads through MiXCR, one entry per CDR3 protein. The sample yields under 250,000 distinct CDR3 sequences, roughly 19% seen once. This sample also belongs to another study, concerning T cells in Graves' hyperthyroidism and ophthalmopathy.

Sequenced here: peripheral blood mononuclear cells (PBMCs), sampled at new diagnosis, from a patient treated with antithyroid drugs. These receptors were taken from a woman aged 25-40 years with Graves disease.

In its sample, this clonotype ranks as medium-sized (0.01 to 0.1%). The gene calls are TRBV28 and TRBJ2-7, with D possibly being TRBD1 (6 bases). The CDR3 spans 14 residues. Germline V gene sequence: CDR1 MDHEN, CDR2 SYDVKM. Trimming stripped 1 base from V and 2 bases from J, with 9 bases between. The CDR3 region has the DNA TGTGCCAGCAGTTTATTTAAGGGGGCCTACGAGCAGTACTTC. It is translated as CASSLFKGAYEQYF.

This clonotype was picked up a small number of times. Possible read error: a much larger clone is one base away. This chain links TRBV12-3 or TRBV12-4 with TRBJ2-7, with D perhaps TRBD1 or TRBD2 (5 bases each). CDR3 length: 13 residues. The V and J ends lost 5 bases and 9 bases respectively, with 17 bases between them. CDR3: CASSGTATLRQYF. CDR3 coding DNA: TGTGCCAGCAGTGGGACGGCCACTCTCAGGCAGTACTTC.

A word on this clonotype: Being one base from a much bigger clone, this may be a read error. V is TRBV29-1 and J is TRBJ1-4; D possibly corresponds to TRBD1 (5 bases). Germline loops: CDR1 SQVTM, CDR2 ANQGSEA. V dropped 5 bases and J dropped 8 bases, with 12 bases sitting between them. This CDR3 region has 12 residues. CDR3 bases: TGCAGCGTTACCTTGGGACGGGAAAAACTGTTTTTT. Amino acid sequence: CSVTLGREKLFF.

The chain has TRBV24-1 and TRBJ2-1; 10 nucleotides match TRBD2. V was pared by 3 bases and J by 0 bases, with 1 base of the junction left unmatched. The length of the CDR3 is 16 residues. Germline-derived CDR1 and CDR2 are KGHDR and SFDVKD. The CDR3 loop reads CATSDLAGVSYNEQFF. As DNA, the CDR3 is TGTGCCACCAGTGATCTAGCGGGAGTCTCCTACAATGAGCAGTTCTTC.

This clonotype was seen repeatedly, ten times or more. The junction and the germline gene differ at one end; a read error may be behind it. The CDR3 region is CASSLVGPQNEAFF. DNA for the CDR3: TGTGCCAGCAGCTTGGTGGGCCCCCAGAATGAAGCTTTCTTT. The genes are TRBV5-1 and TRBJ1-1; no clear D. The CDR3 length is 14 residues. The germline gives CDR1 SGHRS, CDR2 YFSETQ.

This clonotype was counted many times. This chain joins TRBV28 and TRBJ1-4; D unresolved. The V gene's germline CDR1 is MDHEN and CDR2 SYDVKM. The V end was cut by 2 bases, the J end by 10 bases, with 11 bases between. The CDR3 runs 13 residues. In DNA, the CDR3 is TGTGCCAGCAGTTTAATCTGGCCTGGAAAACTGTTTTTT. It specifies CASSLIWPGKLFF.

On this clonotype: The junction differs from germline at one of its ends, possibly a read error. The chain has TRBV6-2 or TRBV6-3 and TRBJ1-1; D remains unclear. Germline V gives CDR1 MNHEY, CDR2 SVGEGT. The CDR3 has 13 residues. The CDR3 loop is CAGSRFLNTEAFF. The DNA of the CDR3 is TGTGCCGGCAGTAGGTTCTTGAACACTGAAGCTTTCTTT.

This clonotype appeared many times. The chain couples TRBV28 to TRBJ1-2, with D tentatively TRBD1 (6 bases). The V end was cut by 7 bases, the J end by 2 bases, with 14 bases between. This CDR3 is 14 amino acids long. Germline V gene lookup returns CDR1 MDHEN and CDR2 SYDVKM. Here the CDR3 reads CASIIGGANYGYTF. The CDR3 DNA reads as TGTGCCAGCATCATCGGGGGGGCGAACTATGGCTACACCTTC.

This chain uses TRBV6-2 or TRBV6-3 with TRBJ2-5; 7 bases match TRBD2. Germline V lookup: CDR1 MNHEY, CDR2 SVGEGT. The CDR3 is 14 amino acids. V gave up 4 bases and J gave up 7 bases; unmatched junction bases: 9. CDR3 in DNA: TGTGCCAGCAGTTGGGAGCTAGCGGTGAGGACCCAGTACTTC. Protein sequence: CASSWELAVRTQYF.

This clonotype has at least ten counts. The genes are TRBV5-5 and TRBJ2-2; no firm D call. Germline lookup yields CDR1 SGHKS and CDR2 YYEKEE (reference sequence). The CDR3 has 16 amino acids. V lost 4 bases and J lost 4, with 17 bases in between. The CDR3 bases are TGTGCCAGCAGCCCGGGCGCAGCTAAGGGCACCGGGGAGCTGTTTTTT. It yields the protein CASSPGAAKGTGELFF.

The sample holds many counts of this clonotype. The chain joins TRBV5-1 to TRBJ2-5; no reliable D call. CDR3 length: 12 residues. Looked up from germline, CDR1 is SGHRS and CDR2 is YFSETQ. The V gene lost 1 base and the J gene lost 4 bases, with 5 bases spanning the gap. CDR3 region: CASSLKAETQYF. The CDR3 region has the DNA TGCGCCAGCAGCTTGAAGGCAGAGACCCAGTACTTC.

The rearrangement links TRBV4-1 to TRBJ2-2; D not certain. With 0 bases removed from V and 7 bases from J, the gap between germline ends came to 12 bases. The CDR3 has 15 amino acids. Germline lookup yields CDR1 MGHRA and CDR2 YSYEKL. The CDR3 DNA follows: TGCGCCAGCAGCCAAGATCGGAGTCTGGGCGGGGAGCTGTTTTTT. This gives the protein CASSQDRSLGGELFF.

This clonotype was recorded many times. This sequence joins TRBV11-2 and TRBJ2-7, with TRBD2 as a possible D gene (5 bases). Per germline, CDR1 SGHAT and CDR2 FQNNGV. V was shortened by 4 bases and J by 4 bases, with 14 bases between the two germline ends. This CDR3 region has 14 residues. The CDR3 region is CASSSGLAPYEQYF. The CDR3 DNA reads as TGTGCCAGCAGCTCGGGTCTAGCTCCGTACGAGCAGTACTTC.

Remarks on this clonotype: One base separates it from a far larger clone, so it is likely a read error. The V and J genes are TRBV10-3 and TRBJ1-6; 10 bases fit TRBD1. The J segment lost 8 bases and the V segment lost 5 bases, leaving 9 bases of the junction unmatched. CDR3 length: 16 residues. Germline V gene lookup returns CDR1 ENHRY and CDR2 SYGVKD. The CDR3 loop reads CAISIRQGAGDSPLHF. CDR3 in DNA: TGTGCCATCAGTATACGACAGGGGGCAGGGGATTCACCCCTCCACTTT.

This clonotype has a count of ten or more. The CDR3 sequence: CASSLRDLAKNIQYF. The DNA for the CDR3 is TGCGCCAGCAGCCTCCGGGACCTAGCCAAAAACATTCAGTACTTC. The J gene is TRBJ2-4, the V gene TRBV4-1; D tentatively fits TRBD1 or TRBD2 (5 bases each). Germline loops: CDR1 MGHRA, CDR2 YSYEKL. The V end was cut by 4 bases, the J end by 0 bases, with 10 bases between. The CDR3 is made up of 15 amino acids.

Only a few counts were recorded for this clonotype. A clone one base away is much larger, so this may be a read error. CDR3 DNA sequence: TGCAGTGCCTGGACAGGGGGGATAGCCTACGAGCTGTACTTC. Translating gives CSAWTGGIAYELYF. The rearrangement links TRBV20-1 to TRBJ2-7, with 10 bases lining up with TRBD1. CDR1 and CDR2 (germline): DFQATT, SNEGSKA (reference sequence). The CDR3 loop spans 14 amino acids.

The gene calls are TRBV2 and TRBJ2-5; 12 nucleotides match TRBD2. Per germline, CDR1 SNHLY and CDR2 FYNNEI. Unmatched junction bases numbered 7, after V lost 4 bases and J lost 4 bases. This CDR3 has 16 residues. The CDR3 spells CASSGLAGVAGETQYF. In DNA form, the CDR3 reads TGTGCCAGCAGTGGACTAGCGGGAGTGGCTGGAGAGACCCAGTACTTC. The whole variable domain, filled in from reference TRBV2 and TRBJ2-5, reads EPEVTQTPSHQVTQMGQEVILRCVPISNHLYFYWYRQILGQKVEFLVSFYNNEISEKSEIFDDQFSVERPDGSNFTLKIRSTKLEDSAMYFCASSGLAGVAGETQYFGPGTRLLVL.